The rows below give T cell receptor beta chains drawn from one sample of a study of CD4 T cells in relation to SARS-CoV-2 and coronaviruses. Clones were sequenced by immunoSEQ multiplex PCR, and TCRdb holds only the in-frame ones, with some missing. The sample yields some 21,000 clones, more than 60% seen once. The antigens these receptors bind are not known. Sequenced: CD4+ T cells from PBMCs, cultured in vitro. The source is a human donor in good health. The CDR3 runs from the conserved cysteine through the conserved F or W. The D gene is left open where the match is weak.

cdr3_aa	j_call	v_call	d_call
CASSQVSAGGPADTQYF	TRBJ2-3	TRBV4-1	TRBD2
CASRGRTSGTDTQYF	TRBJ2-3	TRBV2	TRBD2
CAISEFRGGTTGELFF	TRBJ2-2	TRBV10-3	NA
CASSLANRVEQYF	TRBJ2-7	TRBV5-6	NA
CASSRQGVLSGANVLTF	TRBJ2-6	TRBV5-6	TRBD1
CASSDLAGLDSPLHF	TRBJ1-6	TRBV7-9	NA
CASSIRYSNQPQHF	TRBJ1-5	TRBV19	NA
CASSTDRRMNTEAFF	TRBJ1-1	TRBV19	NA
CASSLVGTGSTDTQYF	TRBJ2-3	TRBV5-1	TRBD1
CASSKRVVGVAEAFF	TRBJ1-1	TRBV19	NA
CASSLGPPETQYF	TRBJ2-5	TRBV11-2	NA
CASSPNPGLAGASYRDTQYF	TRBJ2-3	TRBV2	TRBD2
CASSQDLNRGQGYTF	TRBJ1-2	TRBV4-1	TRBD1
CASLAGVGDTQYF	TRBJ2-3	TRBV2	TRBD2
CASSIGGGRGGYGYTF	TRBJ1-2	TRBV19	NA
CSASDRVTDTQYF	TRBJ2-3	TRBV20-1	TRBD1
CASSVGVGQTYEQFF	TRBJ2-1	TRBV9	NA
CASSQEGVNRPEGYTF	TRBJ1-2	TRBV4-1	NA
CASSVRQGGSYGYTF	TRBJ1-2	TRBV11-2	TRBD1
CASSLGQRLDEQYF	TRBJ2-7	TRBV5-1	NA
CASSSGQENQPQHF	TRBJ1-5	TRBV7-9	TRBD1
CASSLREGTPYGYTF	TRBJ1-2	TRBV7-8	NA
CASSSDTQGKAFF	TRBJ1-1	TRBV27	NA
CASSLWGTSGFEQFF	TRBJ2-1	TRBV27	TRBD2
CASSRNAGNNEQFF	TRBJ2-1	TRBV6-4	NA
CASSYLETQYF	TRBJ2-5	TRBV6-5	NA
CASSEDRGAGRFAFF	TRBJ1-1	TRBV7-8	TRBD1
CASSRLAGSTDTQYF	TRBJ2-3	TRBV6-5	TRBD2
CASSSTGTRGDTQYF	TRBJ2-3	TRBV19	NA
CASSPRLGFQETQYF	TRBJ2-5	TRBV5-6	NA
CASSQDINKGQPQHF	TRBJ1-5	TRBV4-3	NA
CASSLPEASRGYTF	TRBJ1-2	TRBV5-5	NA
CASSQRTSNTEAFF	TRBJ1-1	TRBV7-8	NA
CASSKAQGNTEAFF	TRBJ1-1	TRBV21-1	NA
CASTSGQGGTGELFF	TRBJ2-2	TRBV6-5	TRBD1
CAISERARTKRELVDTQYF	TRBJ2-3	TRBV10-3	TRBD2
CASSRSVVDIQYF	TRBJ2-4	TRBV6-5	NA
CASILAGGNTGELFF	TRBJ2-2	TRBV7-9	TRBD2
CASSENRANTEAFF	TRBJ1-1	TRBV2	NA
CASSSWTRNTEAFF	TRBJ1-1	TRBV4-3	NA
CASSIAAGPLETQYF	TRBJ2-5	TRBV19	NA
CSVAGGQNTEAFF	TRBJ1-1	TRBV29-1	NA
CASFPTPNTGELFF	TRBJ2-2	TRBV30	NA
CASSLVVVPTYEQYF	TRBJ2-7	TRBV7-8	NA
CAWRNNLNSPLHF	TRBJ1-6	TRBV30	NA
CATSDGDSRISGYTF	TRBJ1-2	TRBV24-1	TRBD1
CASSLGGDTQYF	TRBJ2-3	TRBV12-3/TRBV12-4	NA
CASTRADRYTYEQYF	TRBJ2-7	TRBV12-5	NA
CASSLGFLNTEAFF	TRBJ1-1	TRBV5-1	NA
CASSPGGSGTQYF	TRBJ2-5	TRBV3-1/TRBV3-2	NA
CASSLGLVHNEQFF	TRBJ2-1	TRBV5-1	NA
CASSLQREGPYEQYF	TRBJ2-7	TRBV7-8	TRBD2